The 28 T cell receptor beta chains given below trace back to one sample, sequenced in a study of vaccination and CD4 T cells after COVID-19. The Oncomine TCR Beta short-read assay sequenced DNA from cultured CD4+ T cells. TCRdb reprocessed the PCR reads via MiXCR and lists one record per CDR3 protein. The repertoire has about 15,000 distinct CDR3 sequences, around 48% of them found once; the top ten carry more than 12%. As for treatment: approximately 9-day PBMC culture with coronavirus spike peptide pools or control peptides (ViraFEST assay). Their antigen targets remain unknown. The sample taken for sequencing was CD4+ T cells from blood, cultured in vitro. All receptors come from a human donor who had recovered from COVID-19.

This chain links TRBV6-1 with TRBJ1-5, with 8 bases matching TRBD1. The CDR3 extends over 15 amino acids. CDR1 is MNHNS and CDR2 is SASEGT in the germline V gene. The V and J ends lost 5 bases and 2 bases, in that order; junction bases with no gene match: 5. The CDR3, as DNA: TGTGCCAGCAGTCCCGACAGGGGAGGCAATCAGCCCCAGCATTTT. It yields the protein CASSPDRGGNQPQHF.

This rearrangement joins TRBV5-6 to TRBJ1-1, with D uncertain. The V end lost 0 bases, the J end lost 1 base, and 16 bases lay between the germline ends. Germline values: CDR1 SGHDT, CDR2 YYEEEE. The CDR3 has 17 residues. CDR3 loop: CASSLAGLIVQNTEAFF. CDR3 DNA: TGTGCCAGCAGCTTGGCCGGGTTGATTGTTCAGAACACTGAAGCTTTCTTT.

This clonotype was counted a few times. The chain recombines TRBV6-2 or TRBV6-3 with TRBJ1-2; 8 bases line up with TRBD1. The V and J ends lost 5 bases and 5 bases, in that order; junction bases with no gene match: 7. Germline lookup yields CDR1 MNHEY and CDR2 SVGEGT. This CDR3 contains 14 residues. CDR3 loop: CASSDQTGVYGYTF. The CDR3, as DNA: TGTGCCAGCAGTGATCAGACAGGGGTTTATGGCTACACCTTC.

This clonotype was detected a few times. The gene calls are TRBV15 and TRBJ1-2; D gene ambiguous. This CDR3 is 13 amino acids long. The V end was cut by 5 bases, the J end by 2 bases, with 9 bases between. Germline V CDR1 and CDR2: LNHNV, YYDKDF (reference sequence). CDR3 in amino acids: CATSAGVNYGYTF. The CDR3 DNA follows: TGTGCCACCAGCGCCGGGGTGAACTATGGCTACACCTTC.

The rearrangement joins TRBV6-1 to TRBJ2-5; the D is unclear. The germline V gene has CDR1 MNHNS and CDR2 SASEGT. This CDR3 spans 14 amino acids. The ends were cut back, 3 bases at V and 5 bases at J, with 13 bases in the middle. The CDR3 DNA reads TGTGCCAGCAGTGAGGGCCATTCTGGGGAGACCCAGTACTTC. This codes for CASSEGHSGETQYF.

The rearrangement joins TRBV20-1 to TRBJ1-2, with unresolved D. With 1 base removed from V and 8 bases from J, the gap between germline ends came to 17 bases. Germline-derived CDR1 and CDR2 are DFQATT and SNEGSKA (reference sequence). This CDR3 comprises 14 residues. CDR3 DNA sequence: TGCAGTGCTAGAGTTAACAGCAGAATAGGGGGCTACACCTTC. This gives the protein CSARVNSRIGGYTF.

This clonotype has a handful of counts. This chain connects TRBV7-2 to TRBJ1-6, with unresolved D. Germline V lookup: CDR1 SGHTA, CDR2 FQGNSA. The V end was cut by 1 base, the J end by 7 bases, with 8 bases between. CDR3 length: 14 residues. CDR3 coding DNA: TGTGCCAGCAGCTTAGTGGGATCCAATTCACCCCTCCACTTT. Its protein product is CASSLVGSNSPLHF.

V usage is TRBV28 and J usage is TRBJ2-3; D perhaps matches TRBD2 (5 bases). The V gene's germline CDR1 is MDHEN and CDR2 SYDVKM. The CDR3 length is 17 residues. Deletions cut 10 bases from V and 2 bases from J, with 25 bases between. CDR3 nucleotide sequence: TGTGCCACCTCTAGGCCGGGATCACAATCGAACACAGATACGCAGTATTTT. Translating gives CATSRPGSQSNTDTQYF.

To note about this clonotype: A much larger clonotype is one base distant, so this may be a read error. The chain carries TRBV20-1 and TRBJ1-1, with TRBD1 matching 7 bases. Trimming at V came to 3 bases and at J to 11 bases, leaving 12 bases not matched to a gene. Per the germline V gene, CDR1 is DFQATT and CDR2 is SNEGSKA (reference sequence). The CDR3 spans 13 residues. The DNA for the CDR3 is TGCAGTGCTAGGTCGGGACAGTCATTTGATGCTTTCTTT. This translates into CSARSGQSFDAFF.

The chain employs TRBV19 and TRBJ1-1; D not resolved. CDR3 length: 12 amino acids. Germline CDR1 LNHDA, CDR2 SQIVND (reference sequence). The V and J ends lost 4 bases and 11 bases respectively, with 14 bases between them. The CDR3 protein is CASSTASLRAFF. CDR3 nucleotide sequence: TGTGCCAGTAGTACCGCATCCTTGAGGGCTTTCTTT. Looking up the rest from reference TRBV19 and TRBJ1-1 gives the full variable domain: DGGITQSPKYLFRKEGQNVTLSCEQNLNHDAMYWYRQDPGQGLRLIYYSQIVNDFQKGDIAEGYSVSREKKESFPLTVTSAQKNPTAFYLCASSTASLRAFFGQGTRLTVV.

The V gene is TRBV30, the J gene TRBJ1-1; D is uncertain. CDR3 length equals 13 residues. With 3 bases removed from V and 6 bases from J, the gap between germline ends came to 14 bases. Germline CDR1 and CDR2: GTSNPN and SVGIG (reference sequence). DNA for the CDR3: TGTGCCTGGAGGTTGACCCCTTTCTCTGAAGCTTTCTTT. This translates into CAWRLTPFSEAFF.

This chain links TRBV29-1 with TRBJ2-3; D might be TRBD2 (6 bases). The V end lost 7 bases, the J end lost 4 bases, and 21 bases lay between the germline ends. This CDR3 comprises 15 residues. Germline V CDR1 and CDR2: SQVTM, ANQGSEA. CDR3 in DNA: TGCAGCGCGTCAAGTCGGGCCGGGGGTCCAGATACGCAGTATTTT. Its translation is CSASSRAGGPDTQYF.

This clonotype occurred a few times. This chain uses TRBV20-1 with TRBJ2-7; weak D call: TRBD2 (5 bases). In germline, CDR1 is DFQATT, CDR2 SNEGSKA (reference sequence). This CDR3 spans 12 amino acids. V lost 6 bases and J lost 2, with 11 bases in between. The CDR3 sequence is CSARGLAYEQYF. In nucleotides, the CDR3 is TGCAGTGCCCGAGGACTTGCCTACGAGCAGTACTTC.

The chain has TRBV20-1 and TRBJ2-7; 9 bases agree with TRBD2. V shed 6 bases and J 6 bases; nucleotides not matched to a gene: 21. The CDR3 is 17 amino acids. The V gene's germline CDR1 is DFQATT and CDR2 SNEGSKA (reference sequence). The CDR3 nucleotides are TGCAGTGCACCAAGCCCCGTACTAGCGGGCCCGGTTGGCGAGCAGTACTTC. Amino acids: CSAPSPVLAGPVGEQYF.

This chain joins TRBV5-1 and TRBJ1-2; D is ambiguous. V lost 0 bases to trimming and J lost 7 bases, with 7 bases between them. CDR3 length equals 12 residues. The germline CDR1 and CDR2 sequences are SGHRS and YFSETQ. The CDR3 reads CASSLVLGGYTF. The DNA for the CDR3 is TGCGCCAGCAGCTTGGTACTTGGTGGCTACACCTTC.

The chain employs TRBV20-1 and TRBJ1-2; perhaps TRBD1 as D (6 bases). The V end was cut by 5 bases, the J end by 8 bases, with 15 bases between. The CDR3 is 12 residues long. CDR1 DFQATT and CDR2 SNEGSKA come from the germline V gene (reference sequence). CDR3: CSAETGDDGYTF. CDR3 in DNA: TGCAGTGCTGAGACAGGAGATGACGGCTACACCTTC.

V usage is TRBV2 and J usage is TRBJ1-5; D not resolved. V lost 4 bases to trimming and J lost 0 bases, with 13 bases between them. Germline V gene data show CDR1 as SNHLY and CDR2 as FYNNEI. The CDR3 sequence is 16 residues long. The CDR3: CASSGGPLDSNQPQHF. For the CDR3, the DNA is TGTGCCAGCAGTGGCGGGCCGTTGGATAGCAATCAGCCCCAGCATTTT.

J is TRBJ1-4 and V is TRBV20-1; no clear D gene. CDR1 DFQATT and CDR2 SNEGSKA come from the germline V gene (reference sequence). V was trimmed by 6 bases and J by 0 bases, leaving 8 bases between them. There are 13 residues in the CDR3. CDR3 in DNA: TGCAGTGCCACTCTTGCAACTAATGAAAAACTGTTTTTT. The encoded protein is CSATLATNEKLFF.

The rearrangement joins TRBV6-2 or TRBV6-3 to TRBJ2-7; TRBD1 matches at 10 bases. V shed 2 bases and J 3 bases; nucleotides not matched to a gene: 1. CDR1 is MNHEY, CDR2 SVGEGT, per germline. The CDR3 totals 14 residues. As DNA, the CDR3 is TGTGCCAGCAGTTACCGGACAGGGGGCTACGAGCAGTACTTC. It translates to CASSYRTGGYEQYF.

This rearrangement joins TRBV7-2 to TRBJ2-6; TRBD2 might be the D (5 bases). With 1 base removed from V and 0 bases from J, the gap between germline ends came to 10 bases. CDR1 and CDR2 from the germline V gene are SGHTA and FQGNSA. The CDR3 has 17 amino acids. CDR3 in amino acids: CASSLGRTYSGANVLTF. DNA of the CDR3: TGTGCCAGCAGCTTAGGTAGGACTTACTCTGGGGCCAACGTCCTGACTTTC.

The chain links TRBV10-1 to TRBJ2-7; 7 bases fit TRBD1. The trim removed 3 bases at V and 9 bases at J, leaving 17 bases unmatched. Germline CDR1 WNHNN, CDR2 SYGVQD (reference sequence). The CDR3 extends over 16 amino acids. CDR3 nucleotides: TGCGCCAGCAGTGACAACAGACAGGGTTTCGGAGTTGGGCAGTACTTC. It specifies CASSDNRQGFGVGQYF.

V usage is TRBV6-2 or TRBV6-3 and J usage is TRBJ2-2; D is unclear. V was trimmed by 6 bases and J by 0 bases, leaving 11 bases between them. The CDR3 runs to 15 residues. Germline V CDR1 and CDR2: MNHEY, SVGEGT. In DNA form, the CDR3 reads TGTGCCAGCAGGCGAGACGGCGCGAACACCGGGGAGCTGTTTTTT. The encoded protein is CASRRDGANTGELFF.

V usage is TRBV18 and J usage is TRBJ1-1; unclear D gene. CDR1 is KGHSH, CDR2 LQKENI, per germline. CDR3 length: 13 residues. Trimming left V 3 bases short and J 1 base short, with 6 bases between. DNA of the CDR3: TGTGCCAGCTCACCCGCACAGAACACTGAAGCTTTCTTT. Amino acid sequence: CASSPAQNTEAFF.

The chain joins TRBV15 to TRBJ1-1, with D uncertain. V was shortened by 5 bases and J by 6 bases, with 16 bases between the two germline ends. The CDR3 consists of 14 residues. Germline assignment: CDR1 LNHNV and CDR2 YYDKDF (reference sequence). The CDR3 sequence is CATSVGGDDAEAFF. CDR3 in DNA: TGTGCCACCAGCGTGGGAGGCGATGACGCTGAAGCTTTCTTT.

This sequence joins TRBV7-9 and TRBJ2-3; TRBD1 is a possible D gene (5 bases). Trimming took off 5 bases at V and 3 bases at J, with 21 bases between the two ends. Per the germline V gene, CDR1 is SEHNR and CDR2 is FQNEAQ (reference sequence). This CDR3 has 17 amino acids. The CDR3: CASSRALDNSGTDTQYF. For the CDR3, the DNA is TGTGCCAGCAGCCGCGCCCTTGACAACTCAGGGACAGATACGCAGTATTTT.

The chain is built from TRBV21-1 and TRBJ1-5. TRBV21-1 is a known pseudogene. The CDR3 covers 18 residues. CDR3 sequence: CASSKGIQWLRWNQPQHF. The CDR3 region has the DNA TGTGCCAGCAGCAAAGGAATCCAATGGTTACGGTGGAATCAGCCCCAGCATTTT.

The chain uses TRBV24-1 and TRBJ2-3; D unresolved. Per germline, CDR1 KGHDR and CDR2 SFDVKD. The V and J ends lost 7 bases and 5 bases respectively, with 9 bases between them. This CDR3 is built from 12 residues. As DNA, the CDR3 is TGTGCCACCAGGAGCTCCGGAGATACGCAGTATTTT. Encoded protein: CATRSSGDTQYF.

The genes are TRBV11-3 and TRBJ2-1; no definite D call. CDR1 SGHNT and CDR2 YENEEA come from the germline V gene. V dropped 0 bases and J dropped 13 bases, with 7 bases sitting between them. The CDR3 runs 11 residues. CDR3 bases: TGTGCCAGCAGCTTAGAAACTCGTCAGTTCTTC. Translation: CASSLETRQFF.